The clone carrying this TCR beta chain was seen more than once but under ten times. What it binds is unknown. CDR1 is SGHAT, CDR2 FQNNGV, per germline. The CDR3 is 14 residues long. The germline V and J ends were trimmed by 2 bases and 8 bases, with 13 bases remaining between them. TCRdb re-derived calls from the reads in MiXCR, one entry per CDR3 protein. Found here are hundreds of thousands of distinct CDR3 sequences, more than 25% of them singletons; the top ten hold over 12%. The sample originates from a study of T cell repertoires in cytomegalovirus infection. Findings and limits, study-wide: Public TCR beta family frequency separated CMV-and-HLA carriers, including in an independent cohort. HLA-C-restricted CMV clonotypes gave the most frequent clonotype in two of eight donors.

The chain couples TRBV11-2 to TRBJ1-3; TRBD1 is a possible D gene (6 bases). This specimen was cultured CD8+ T cells from PBMCs, taken from culture after CMV antigen stimulation. The sequence was collected from a human donor in good health (CMV status not recorded). Some clones in this sample may be carry-over from other donors' samples. The CDR3 sequence is CASSLPQGSDTIYF. CDR3 coding DNA: TGTGCCAGCAGCTTACCACAGGGCAGTGACACCATATATTTT.